The 4 T cell receptor beta chains given below trace back to one sample, sequenced in a study of shared clonotypes between healthy human individuals. The table came from immunoSEQ multiplex PCR; TCRdb's copy has only in-frame clones and leaves some out. The sample holds a few million clones; over 85% are singletons and the top ten take about 1.7%. Terminally differentiated effector memory CD45RA+ cells were excluded by CCR7 positive selection of CD45RO-negative cells. Sequenced input: naive CD8+ T cells from PBMCs. These receptors all stem from a man aged 18 to 29 in good health. Some clones in this sample may be carry-over from other donors' samples.

The V call is TRBV7-8, the J call TRBJ2-7; maybe TRBD2 (5 bases). This CDR3 spans 16 amino acids. Trimming took off 4 bases at V and 3 bases at J, with 19 bases between the two ends. Germline lookup yields CDR1 SGHVS and CDR2 FQNEAQ. The CDR3 sequence is CASSSTPEGSGYEQYF. The CDR3 DNA reads TGTGCCAGCAGCTCCACCCCCGAGGGCAGCGGCTACGAGCAGTACTTC.

The gene calls are TRBV2 and TRBJ2-1; a weak D match, TRBD2 (6 bases). CDR1 is SNHLY, CDR2 FYNNEI, per germline. The CDR3 sequence is 15 residues long. Trimming removed 6 bases at V and 3 bases at J, with 15 bases between. Written as DNA, the CDR3 is TGTGCCAGCAGAAGGGACTGGACGATCTACAATGAGCAGTTCTTC. It yields the protein CASRRDWTIYNEQFF.

The rearrangement uses TRBV27 and TRBJ2-1, with TRBD2 matching 10 bases. Losses at the gene ends were 1 base for V and 7 bases for J; bases not matched to a gene: 7. CDR1 MNHEY and CDR2 SMNVEV come from the germline V gene (reference sequence). The CDR3 totals 16 residues. The CDR3 coding sequence is TGTGCCAGCAGTTTATTAGGGACTAGCGCTGTAAATGAGCAGTTCTTC. This encodes CASSLLGTSAVNEQFF.

The gene calls are TRBV27 and TRBJ1-1; weak D call: TRBD1 (5 bases). Germline-derived CDR1 and CDR2 are MNHEY and SMNVEV (reference sequence). The CDR3 runs to 15 residues. Trimming took 1 base from V and 5 from J, leaving 14 bases between them. The DNA of the CDR3 is TGTGCCAGCAGTTTATTGGGGGAGGGGTGGACTGAAGCTTTCTTT. Translating gives CASSLLGEGWTEAFF.